These T cell receptor beta chains were read from a single sample in a study of T-cell memory formation after mild COVID-19. TCRdb itself ran the 5' RACE reads through MiXCR, one entry per CDR3 protein. The sample lists approximately 290,000 distinct CDR3 sequences; approximately 15% were seen once. Sequenced input: PBMCs or a T cell subset sorted from them (not recorded which). These receptors were obtained from a man aged 18 to 30 who had mild COVID-19 (a few samples of this study predate the infection). Cell type and time point are not known. Both conserved end residues are part of each CDR3. D genes are given only for firm matches. Some rows have no size entry. The others give once, few or many, or a class for an expanded clone.

d_gene	v_gene	abundance	j_gene	CDR3aa	CDR3nt
-	TRBV2	-	TRBJ1-1	CASPTGMNTEAFF	TGTGCCAGCCCAACAGGCATGAACACTGAAGCTTTCTTT
TRBD1	TRBV6-2/TRBV6-3	-	TRBJ2-2	CASGRTGGTGELFF	TGTGCCAGCGGCCGGACAGGGGGAACCGGGGAGCTGTTTTTT
-	TRBV4-1	few	TRBJ2-3	CASSHPQGSSRNTQYF	TGCGCCAGCAGCCACCCGCAAGGATCTAGCAGGAATACGCAGTATTTT
TRBD1	TRBV20-1	-	TRBJ1-1	CSARRDRGSTEAFF	TGCAGTGCTCGCCGGGACAGGGGATCCACTGAAGCTTTCTTT
TRBD2	TRBV5-1	-	TRBJ2-5	CASRSTGGETQYF	TGCGCCAGCCGCTCCACGGGAGGAGAGACCCAGTACTTC
-	TRBV29-1	few	TRBJ1-2	CSVDDSLYGYTF	TGCAGCGTCGATGACAGCCTCTATGGCTACACCTTC
TRBD2	TRBV11-2	-	TRBJ2-5	CASSLGLSLGGGTGETQYF	TGTGCCAGCAGCTTAGGGCTGTCCCTTGGCGGGGGAACGGGGGAGACCCAGTACTTC
-	TRBV6-1	-	TRBJ1-2	CASSVSLRDGYTF	TGTGCCAGCAGTGTTAGTCTCCGGGATGGCTACACCTTC
-	TRBV28	-	TRBJ1-5	CASTPGEGKDSNQPQHF	TGTGCCAGTACCCCCGGGGAGGGGAAGGATAGCAATCAGCCCCAGCATTTT
TRBD2	TRBV7-9	many	TRBJ2-1	CASSVPSGGRHNEQFF	TGTGCCAGCAGCGTACCTAGCGGGGGGCGACACAATGAGCAGTTCTTC
TRBD1	TRBV14	many	TRBJ1-1	CASSSQGAQSTEAFF	TGTGCCAGCAGCTCACAGGGGGCGCAGAGCACTGAAGCTTTCTTT
TRBD1	TRBV12-3/TRBV12-4	many	TRBJ2-2	CASSPGQANTGELFF	TGTGCCAGCAGTCCTGGACAGGCGAACACCGGGGAGCTGTTTTTT
-	TRBV29-1	few	TRBJ2-3	CSVDRGGLSTDTQYF	TGCAGCGTTGATCGTGGGGGCCTAAGCACAGATACGCAGTATTTT
TRBD1	TRBV7-7	-	TRBJ2-1	CASSPVDRPMYEQFF	TGTGCTAGCAGCCCCGTGGACAGGCCTATGTATGAGCAGTTCTTC
-	TRBV5-1	few	TRBJ2-3	CASSLLGRGPTDTQYF	TGCGCCAGCAGCTTGTTGGGGCGGGGGCCCACAGATACGCAGTATTTT
-	TRBV30	-	TRBJ1-1	CAWTAYTEAFF	TGTGCCTGGACCGCGTACACTGAAGCTTTCTTT
-	TRBV7-9	-	TRBJ2-2	CASSAQRTKNTGELFF	TGTGCCAGCAGCGCACAACGGACCAAGAACACCGGGGAGCTGTTTTTT
TRBD2	TRBV12-3/TRBV12-4	few	TRBJ2-1	CASVLAGGRNEQFF	TGTGCCAGCGTTCTAGCGGGGGGGCGCAATGAGCAGTTCTTC
-	TRBV3-1	many	TRBJ1-1	CASSPLGVGTEAFF	TGTGCCAGCAGCCCCCTCGGGGTAGGCACTGAAGCTTTCTTT
TRBD1	TRBV6-5	-	TRBJ1-2	CASSGRTGTAYGYTF	TGTGCCAGCAGTGGACGGACAGGGACTGCCTATGGCTACACCTTC
TRBD2	TRBV3-1	few	TRBJ2-5	CASSHELRTSSQETQYF	TGTGCCAGCAGCCACGAACTCAGGACTAGCAGCCAAGAGACCCAGTACTTC
-	TRBV4-1	few	TRBJ2-1	CASSQTRTSSYNEQFF	TGCGCCAGCAGCCAAACCAGGACGAGCTCCTACAATGAGCAGTTCTTC
TRBD1	TRBV4-3	-	TRBJ2-2	CASSPTGVDTGELFF	TGCGCCAGCAGCCCGACAGGGGTCGACACCGGGGAGCTGTTTTTT
TRBD2	TRBV5-1	-	TRBJ2-3	CASSFGGVTDTQYF	TGCGCCAGCAGCTTCGGGGGGGTCACAGATACGCAGTATTTT
-	TRBV5-5	few	TRBJ2-5	CASSPLDETQYF	TGTGCCAGCAGCCCTCTGGACGAGACCCAGTACTTC
-	TRBV7-2	-	TRBJ2-4	CASSLGSAKNIQYF	TGTGCCAGCAGCTTAGGGTCTGCCAAAAACATTCAGTACTTC
-	TRBV20-1	-	TRBJ1-1	CSAPDRNTEAFF	TGCAGTGCTCCCGACAGGAACACTGAAGCTTTCTTT
TRBD2	TRBV6-6	few	TRBJ2-1	CASSYSVAGGRNEQFF	TGTGCCAGCAGTTACTCTGTAGCGGGGGGGCGGAATGAGCAGTTCTTC
-	TRBV4-2	-	TRBJ2-5	CASSQDLLQETQYF	TGTGCCAGCAGCCAAGATCTACTCCAAGAGACCCAGTACTTC
-	TRBV30	few	TRBJ1-1	CAWSVAMGTEAFF	TGTGCCTGGAGTGTGGCGATGGGGACTGAAGCTTTCTTT
-	TRBV9	few	TRBJ2-5	CASSVVGGEETQYF	TGTGCCAGCAGCGTAGTCGGCGGTGAAGAGACCCAGTACTTC
TRBD2	TRBV10-3	-	TRBJ2-3	CATGGNTDTQYF	TGTGCCACGGGGGGGAACACAGATACGCAGTATTTT
TRBD1	TRBV12-3/TRBV12-4	few	TRBJ1-2	CASRDRVAGYTF	TGTGCCAGCAGAGACAGGGTAGCGGGCTACACCTTC
-	TRBV5-5	-	TRBJ2-5	CASSPLVGAQETQYF	TGTGCCAGCAGTCCCCTTGTAGGGGCCCAAGAGACCCAGTACTTC
-	TRBV12-3/TRBV12-4	-	TRBJ2-1	CASSRLEMYNEQFF	TGTGCCAGCAGTCGTCTAGAAATGTACAATGAGCAGTTCTTC
-	TRBV21-1	few	TRBJ1-2	CASSKGRGSVQGAYGYTF	TGTGCCAGCAGCAAAGGAAGGGGGAGTGTCCAGGGGGCGTATGGCTACACCTTC
-	TRBV7-8	many	TRBJ1-5	CASSLEGGYQPQHF	TGTGCCAGCAGCTTAGAGGGAGGGTATCAGCCCCAGCATTTT